These 27 T cell receptor beta chains share one sample of origin, sequenced in a study of cytomegalovirus exposure and HLA in healthy donors. PCR involved 60 Vbeta and 13 Jbeta primers. The protocol was immunoSEQ multiplex PCR, while the TCRdb copy is restricted to in-frame clones and leaves out a portion. The sample has under 200,000 clones, about 76% seen once; the top ten hold roughly 5.2%. What was sequenced was PBMCs. The receptors stem from a woman younger than 30 in good health and CMV-seropositive.

This clone was seen only a few times. The chain is built from TRBV7-6 and TRBJ1-2; tentatively, D is TRBD1 (5 bases). Germline V gene sequence: CDR1 SGHVS, CDR2 FNYEAQ. Trimming cost V 5 bases and J 1 base, with 14 bases left between them. The CDR3 is 15 amino acids. The CDR3 region is CASSHLAGVNYGYTF. The CDR3 nucleotides are TGTGCCAGCAGCCACTTGGCGGGGGTTAACTATGGCTACACCTTC. Full variable domain (rest looked up from reference TRBV7-6 and TRBJ1-2): GAGVSQSPRYKVTKRGQDVALRCDPISGHVSLYWYRQALGQGPEFLTYFNYEAQQDKSGLPNDRFSAERPEGSISTLTIQRTEQRDSAMYRCASSHLAGVNYGYTFGSGTRLTVV.

This clone occurred a few times. V is TRBV6-5 and J is TRBJ1-2; 7 nucleotides match TRBD1. With 6 bases clipped from V and 6 bases from J, the junction kept 7 bases outside the gene matches. The germline V gene has CDR1 MNHEY and CDR2 SVGAGI. The CDR3 extends over 13 amino acids. The CDR3 loop is CASSKPQGDGYTF. CDR3 in DNA: TGTGCCAGCAGCAAACCGCAGGGGGATGGCTACACCTTC.

This clone showed up just once. This sequence joins TRBV11-2 and TRBJ2-1; tentative D call: TRBD2 (5 bases). Germline values: CDR1 SGHAT, CDR2 FQNNGV. This CDR3 comprises 16 residues. V was cut by 0 bases and J by 10 bases, with 19 bases left in between. The CDR3 DNA sequence: TGTGCCAGCAGCTTAGATTCTGAGGGAATTGTCAAGGAGCAGTTCTTC. It specifies CASSLDSEGIVKEQFF.

This clone has only a few counts. The J gene is TRBJ2-7, the V gene TRBV27, with D perhaps matching TRBD2 (6 bases). The CDR3 has 13 residues. V was trimmed by 4 bases and J by 6 bases, leaving 13 bases between them. Per germline, CDR1 MNHEY and CDR2 SMNVEV (reference sequence). The CDR3 bases are TGTGCCAGCAGTTCGGGACTGGTGGTCGAGCAGTACTTC. Translated, it gives CASSSGLVVEQYF.

The chain links TRBV4-1 to TRBJ1-2; D not certain. Germline CDR1 reads MGHRA; CDR2 reads YSYEKL. The CDR3 length is 15 residues. Trimming stripped 6 bases from V and 0 bases from J, with 14 bases between. The CDR3 sequence: CASRFLGLPNYGYTF. The CDR3 DNA sequence: TGCGCCAGCAGGTTTTTGGGCCTACCTAACTATGGCTACACCTTC.

The genes are TRBV9 and TRBJ2-1; D is perhaps TRBD1 (6 bases). Germline CDR1 is SGDLS and CDR2 is YYNGEE. Trimming removed 0 bases at V and 9 bases at J, with 10 bases between. The CDR3 runs to 13 residues. DNA for the CDR3: TGTGCCAGCAGCGTAGAAGGGGGAACTGAGCAGTTCTTC. It yields the protein CASSVEGGTEQFF.

This chain connects TRBV2 to TRBJ1-1; 7 nucleotides agree with TRBD1. V lost 7 bases, J lost 2 bases, and 10 bases stayed unmatched. Looked up from germline, CDR1 is SNHLY and CDR2 is FYNNEI. This CDR3 has 15 amino acids. CDR3 DNA sequence: TGTGCCAGCAACAGGGGATTGGGGGCAAACACTGAAGCTTTCTTT. This gives the protein CASNRGLGANTEAFF.

This clone has more than one count but fewer than ten. J is TRBJ1-1 and V is TRBV30; D unresolved. Germline V gene lookup returns CDR1 GTSNPN and CDR2 SVGIG (reference sequence). This CDR3 comprises 14 residues. V was shortened by 0 bases and J by 5 bases, with 13 bases between the two germline ends. The CDR3 DNA is TGTGCCTGGAGTGTACGACAAGGAAGGACTGAAGCTTTCTTT. This gives the protein CAWSVRQGRTEAFF.

The chain has TRBV5-1 and TRBJ2-5, with TRBD1 matching 9 bases. Germline values: CDR1 SGHRS, CDR2 YFSETQ. The V segment lost 4 bases and the J segment 2 bases; nucleotides outside the gene matches: 3. The CDR3 contains 14 residues. The CDR3 is CASSPGTGQETQYF. Here the CDR3 DNA reads TGCGCCAGCAGCCCCGGGACAGGGCAAGAGACCCAGTACTTC.

J is TRBJ2-7 and V is TRBV30, with a tentative D call TRBD1 (5 bases). This CDR3 contains 16 residues. Per germline, CDR1 GTSNPN and CDR2 SVGIG (reference sequence). Between the trimmed V and J ends, which lost 3 bases and 2 bases, there was a span of 20 bases. The CDR3 region has the DNA TGTGCCTGGAGCCCACCCCGGGCATGGGGCGCCTACGAGCAGTACTTC. This sequence encodes CAWSPPRAWGAYEQYF.

The chain couples TRBV7-8 to TRBJ2-1; the match to TRBD1 covers 9 bases. The ends lost 5 bases at V and 7 bases at J; junction bases unmatched: 12. Germline V CDR1 and CDR2: SGHVS, FQNEAQ. This CDR3 comprises 16 residues. CDR3 nucleotide sequence: TGTGCCAGCAGCCCGGCAGGGACAGGGCCGAGTAATGAGCAGTTCTTC. This sequence encodes CASSPAGTGPSNEQFF.

The gene calls are TRBV5-6 and TRBJ2-3; 11 bases are shared with TRBD2. The germline CDR1 and CDR2 sequences are SGHDT and YYEEEE. The CDR3 is made up of 17 amino acids. J lost 8 bases, V lost 2 bases, and 13 bases had no gene match. CDR3 nucleotides: TGTGCCAGCAGCTTCCGTTACTTTAGCGGGGGGGCCGGTACGCAGTATTTT. Translating it yields CASSFRYFSGGAGTQYF.

The rearrangement uses TRBV5-8 and TRBJ1-2; 8 nucleotides line up with TRBD1. From germline, CDR1 is SGHTS and CDR2 YDEGEE. The CDR3 is made up of 14 amino acids. V lost 2 bases and J lost 2; bases outside the gene matches: 2. CDR3 sequence (DNA): TGTGCCAGCAGCTTCGCAGGGGGCAACTATGGCTACACCTTC. This encodes CASSFAGGNYGYTF.

The chain carries TRBV5-4 and TRBJ2-3; 10 bases match TRBD2. The CDR3 is 14 residues long. With V trimmed by 6 bases and J by 4 bases, 5 bases remained unmatched. Germline CDR1 is SGHNT and CDR2 is YYREEE (reference sequence). The CDR3 sequence is CASTAGLAPDTQYF. DNA of the CDR3: TGTGCCAGCACTGCGGGACTAGCGCCAGATACGCAGTATTTT. Based on the CDR3 plus reference TRBV5-4 and TRBJ2-3, the full variable domain is ETGVTQSPTHLIKTRGQQVTLRCSSQSGHNTVSWYQQALGQGPQFIFQYYREEENGRGNFPPRFSGLQFPNYSSELNVNALELDDSALYLCASTAGLAPDTQYFGPGTRLTVL.

This rearrangement joins TRBV2 to TRBJ2-3; a possible D gene is TRBD2 (6 bases). Trimming took 11 bases from V and 4 from J, leaving 13 bases between them. The CDR3 has 12 residues. Germline loops: CDR1 SNHLY, CDR2 FYNNEI. The CDR3 spells CAGGQGADTQYF. The DNA for the CDR3 is TGTGCCGGAGGGCAAGGGGCAGATACGCAGTATTTT.

This rearrangement joins TRBV6-1 to TRBJ1-5, with TRBD1 identical over 8 bases. CDR3 length equals 14 residues. V shed 6 bases, J shed 4 bases, and the junction held 5 bases outside the gene matches. Germline V gene lookup returns CDR1 MNHNS and CDR2 SASEGT. This CDR3 is CASRVGQGNQPQHF. Written as DNA, the CDR3 is TGTGCCAGCAGGGTTGGACAGGGAAATCAGCCCCAGCATTTT.

This sequence joins TRBV4-1 and TRBJ1-5, with D possibly being TRBD1 (6 bases). Trimming took 0 bases from V and 11 from J, leaving 17 bases between them. Germline values: CDR1 MGHRA, CDR2 YSYEKL. The CDR3 extends over 15 amino acids. CDR3 region: CASSQDRTVQVAQHF. In nucleotides, the CDR3 is TGCGCCAGCAGCCAAGATAGGACAGTCCAGGTGGCCCAGCATTTT.

Comments on this clone: This specimen includes other DNA sequences encoding the same CDR3. The chain has TRBV29-1 and TRBJ2-7; 7 nucleotides agree with TRBD2. The CDR3 sequence is 15 residues long. Germline CDR1 and CDR2: SQVTM and ANQGSEA. V was clipped by 1 base and J by 6 bases; unmatched bases: 12. CDR3 in DNA: TGCAGCGTTGAAGGCACCAGCGGGGAGGATGGCGAGCAGTACTTC. Translating gives CSVEGTSGEDGEQYF.

The V call is TRBV6-5, the J call TRBJ1-1, with D possibly matching TRBD1 (6 bases). Trimming pared 2 bases from V and 3 bases from J, leaving 13 bases between. This CDR3 is built from 15 residues. Germline-derived CDR1 and CDR2 are MNHEY and SVGAGI. The CDR3 DNA follows: TGTGCCAGCAGTTACCCGGACAGAAGGGACACTGAAGCTTTCTTT. It codes for CASSYPDRRDTEAFF.

The chain is built from TRBV4-3 and TRBJ1-2; 7 nucleotides match TRBD1. J gave up 7 bases and V 0 bases, and 8 bases lay outside the gene matches. CDR3 length: 15 amino acids. Germline values: CDR1 LGHNA, CDR2 YSLEER. CDR3 residues: CASSQDTTGAFGYTF. CDR3 nucleotides: TGCGCCAGCAGCCAAGATACCACAGGGGCCTTTGGCTACACCTTC.

The chain combines TRBV18 with TRBJ2-3; 8 nucleotides line up with TRBD2. Trimming removed 5 bases from V and 2 bases from J; junction bases left unmatched: 9. This CDR3 comprises 16 residues. CDR1 and CDR2 from the germline V gene are KGHSH and LQKENI. CDR3 loop: CASSTLAGKFTDTQYF. The CDR3 coding sequence is TGTGCCAGCTCAACCTTAGCGGGGAAATTCACAGATACGCAGTATTTT.

The chain combines TRBV7-9 with TRBJ1-5; a weak D match, TRBD1 (6 bases). The ends were cut back, 1 base at V and 3 bases at J, with 10 bases in the middle. In germline, CDR1 is SEHNR, CDR2 FQNEAQ (reference sequence). The CDR3 has 15 residues. This CDR3 reads CASSLGTGSNQPQHF. The CDR3 DNA is TGTGCCAGCAGCTTAGGCACAGGGTCCAATCAGCCCCAGCATTTT.

This clone was detected a few times. This sequence joins TRBV6-1 and TRBJ2-7; a possible D gene is TRBD1 (6 bases). In germline, CDR1 is MNHNS, CDR2 SASEGT. Trimming left V 2 bases short and J 4 bases short, with 15 bases between. The CDR3 is 15 amino acids. The DNA of the CDR3 is TGTGCCAGCAGTGAAATCGTCGGCAGGGGATACGAGCAGTACTTC. Translating gives CASSEIVGRGYEQYF.

The chain joins TRBV5-4 to TRBJ2-2; a weak D match, TRBD2 (6 bases). Deletions cut 4 bases from V and 1 base from J, with 14 bases between. Germline lookup yields CDR1 SGHNT and CDR2 YYREEE (reference sequence). This CDR3 spans 16 amino acids. CDR3 in DNA: TGTGCCAGCAGCCCACTCGGGGGTGTGAACACCGGGGAGCTGTTTTTT. Translation gives CASSPLGGVNTGELFF.

This chain joins TRBV5-4 and TRBJ2-7; 10 bases match TRBD1. The CDR3 is 15 residues long. Per the germline V gene, CDR1 is SGHNT and CDR2 is YYREEE (reference sequence). V gave up 3 bases and J gave up 3 bases; unmatched junction bases: 6. CDR3: CASSSNRDRGYEQYF. CDR3 DNA: TGTGCCAGCAGCTCCAACCGGGACAGGGGCTACGAGCAGTACTTC.

The chain combines TRBV7-2 with TRBJ2-3; D uncertain. V was cut by 2 bases and J by 1 base, with 10 bases left in between. The CDR3 consists of 15 residues. Germline loops: CDR1 SGHTA, CDR2 FQGNSA. CDR3 nucleotide sequence: TGTGCCAGCAGCTTACTGGCAGTGGGCACAGATACGCAGTATTTT. It translates to CASSLLAVGTDTQYF.

To note about this clone: One junction end does not reproduce the germline sequence, and a read error may be involved. This chain connects TRBV15 to TRBJ1-4, with D perhaps matching TRBD1 (5 bases). The CDR3 runs 15 residues. From germline, CDR1 is LNHNV and CDR2 YYDKDF (reference sequence). This chain's CDR3 is CATSITWGLGEKLLF. The CDR3 bases are TGTGCCACCAGCATTACGTGGGGCCTTGGCGAAAAACTGCTTTTT.